These T cell receptor beta chains were read from a single sample in a study of T-cell reconstitution after alpha-beta-depleted transplantation in children. TCRdb passed the PCR reads through MiXCR, listing each CDR3 protein once. The sample shows almost 600,000 distinct CDR3 sequences, 25% to 30% of them seen only once. Source: PBMCs, taken before TCRalphabeta/CD19-depleted stem cell transplant. These receptors all stem from a boy younger than two with Wiskott-Aldrich syndrome, due to receive a stem cell transplant. Each CDR3 is given with its conserved first and last residue. D genes are given only for firm matches. Part of the rows lack a size; the others show once, few, many or a class for expanded clones.

-,-,TRBJ2-1,TRBV12-3/TRBV12-4,CASSLALGSGHNEQFF,TGTGCCAGCAGTTTAGCCCTTGGGAGTGGGCACAATGAGCAGTTCTTC
-,-,TRBJ1-4,TRBV10-3,CAISESSSGPHEKLFF,TGTGCCATCAGTGAGTCGTCTAGCGGACCCCATGAAAAACTGTTTTTT
few,TRBD2,TRBJ2-1,TRBV5-1,CASSLWGGSRNEQFF,TGCGCCAGCAGCTTGTGGGGCGGGAGTAGAAATGAGCAGTTCTTC
few,TRBD1,TRBJ2-1,TRBV27,CASSFFGTGGQNEQFF,TGTGCCAGCAGTTTTTTTGGGACAGGGGGACAAAATGAGCAGTTCTTC
-,-,TRBJ2-6,TRBV11-1,CATTGALGANVLTF,TGTGCCACGACTGGGGCGCTGGGGGCCAACGTTCTGACTTTC
few,TRBD2,TRBJ2-2,TRBV7-3,CASSLSASGRTGELFF,TGTGCCAGCAGCTTATCCGCTAGCGGGAGAACCGGGGAGCTGTTTTTT
-,TRBD1,TRBJ2-1,TRBV5-1,CASSQGQGVGNEQFF,TGCGCCAGCAGCCAGGGACAGGGGGTGGGAAATGAGCAGTTCTTC
-,-,TRBJ2-7,TRBV7-9,CASSSRVEGHEQYF,TGTGCCAGCAGCTCCCGAGTTGAGGGCCACGAGCAGTACTTC
-,-,TRBJ2-5,TRBV20-1,CSAFGLYQETQYF,TGCAGTGCTTTCGGCCTGTACCAAGAGACCCAGTACTTC
-,-,TRBJ2-7,TRBV12-3/TRBV12-4,CASSLFVAAYEQYF,TGTGCCAGCAGTTTATTCGTGGCAGCCTACGAGCAGTACTTC
few,TRBD1,TRBJ2-5,TRBV6-1,CASSPTGGTGETQYF,TGTGCCAGCAGTCCGACAGGGGGAACAGGAGAGACCCAGTACTTC
few,-,TRBJ1-5,TRBV12-3/TRBV12-4,CASRRGGGSNQPQHF,TGTGCCAGCAGACGTGGGGGGGGGAGCAATCAGCCCCAGCATTTT
few,-,TRBJ1-1,TRBV5-1,CASSLAAGDTEAFF,TGCGCCAGCAGCTTGGCTGCGGGGGACACTGAAGCTTTCTTT
few,-,TRBJ2-3,TRBV12-3/TRBV12-4,CASSWTSGTQYF,TGTGCCAGCAGTTGGACATCGGGTACGCAGTATTTT
-,TRBD1,TRBJ1-3,TRBV29-1,CSVRQTGAAGNTIYF,TGCAGCGTTCGGCAAACAGGGGCAGCGGGAAACACCATATATTTT
-,TRBD2,TRBJ2-1,TRBV20-1,CSASKGLAGAWVFGNEQFF,TGCAGTGCTAGTAAGGGACTAGCGGGAGCCTGGGTGTTTGGCAATGAGCAGTTCTTC
few,-,TRBJ2-5,TRBV27,CASSLSSKQETQYF,TGTGCCAGCAGTCTCTCCTCGAAGCAAGAGACCCAGTACTTC